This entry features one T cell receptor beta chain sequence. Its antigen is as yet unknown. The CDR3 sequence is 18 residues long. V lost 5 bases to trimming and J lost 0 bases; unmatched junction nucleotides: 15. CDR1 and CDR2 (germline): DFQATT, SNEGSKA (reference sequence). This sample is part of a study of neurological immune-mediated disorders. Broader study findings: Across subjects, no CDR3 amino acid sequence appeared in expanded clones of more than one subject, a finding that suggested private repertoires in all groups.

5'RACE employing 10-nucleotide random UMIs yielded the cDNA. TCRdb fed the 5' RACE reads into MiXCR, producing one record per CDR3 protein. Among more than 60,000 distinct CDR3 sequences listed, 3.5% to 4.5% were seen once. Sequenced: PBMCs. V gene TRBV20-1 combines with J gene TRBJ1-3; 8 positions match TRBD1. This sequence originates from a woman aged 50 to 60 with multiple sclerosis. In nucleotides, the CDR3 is TGCAGTGCTCCCAGACAGGGGCTGGCTGCCAGCTCTGGAAACACCATATATTTT. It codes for CSAPRQGLAASSGNTIYF.